One and the same sample provided the 23 T cell receptor beta chains below, sequenced in a study of blood T cell repertoires in COVID-19. TCRdb keeps only in-frame clones here, not all; method: immunoSEQ multiplex PCR. The sample contains 300,000 to 400,000 clones, over 75% of which appear only once. The specimen was PBMCs or T cells enriched from blood (not recorded which). Every receptor here comes from a man aged 30-40 years who had recovered from COVID-19.

The chain carries TRBV11-2 and TRBJ2-7; the match to TRBD2 covers 12 bases. Germline V CDR1 and CDR2: SGHAT, FQNNGV. J lost 5 bases, V lost 5 bases, and 10 bases had no gene match. This CDR3 is built from 16 residues. Here the CDR3 reads CASSLTSGGSANEQYF. The CDR3 nucleotides read TGTGCCAGCAGCCTTACTAGCGGGGGGAGCGCGAACGAGCAGTACTTC.

A note on this clone: The sample carries other DNA sequences with the same CDR3. The chain employs TRBV9 and TRBJ2-7; TRBD1 agrees at 10 bases. The CDR3 spans 14 residues. J was trimmed by 4 bases and V by 0 bases; bases with no gene match: 1. CDR1 and CDR2 from the germline V gene are SGDLS and YYNGEE. CDR3 bases: TGTGCCAGCAGCGTAGGACAGGGGGCTTACGAGCAGTACTTC. Translation: CASSVGQGAYEQYF.

V and J are TRBV9 and TRBJ2-6; D possibly corresponds to TRBD1 (6 bases). The CDR3 extends over 18 amino acids. Trimming took off 0 bases at V and 0 bases at J, with 13 bases between the two ends. Germline V CDR1 and CDR2: SGDLS, YYNGEE. The CDR3 loop is CASSVDGGPHSGANVLTF. The CDR3 nucleotides read TGTGCCAGCAGCGTAGATGGGGGCCCCCACTCTGGGGCCAACGTCCTGACTTTC.

The chain couples TRBV5-4 to TRBJ2-3; TRBD2 agrees at 7 bases. This CDR3 contains 15 residues. The V and J ends lost 6 bases and 1 base, in that order; junction bases with no gene match: 8. Germline assignment: CDR1 SGHNT and CDR2 YYREEE (reference sequence). CDR3: CASTPGSGGTDTQYF. CDR3 DNA sequence: TGTGCCAGCACTCCGGGGAGCGGGGGCACAGATACGCAGTATTTT.

The rearrangement joins TRBV6-2 or TRBV6-3 to TRBJ2-5; tentative D call: TRBD2 (6 bases). The CDR3 runs to 14 residues. In germline, CDR1 is MNHEY, CDR2 SVGEGT. Trimming stripped 5 bases from V and 3 bases from J, with 13 bases between. Here the CDR3 reads CASSQGEEKETQYF. In nucleotides, the CDR3 is TGTGCCAGCAGTCAAGGGGAGGAGAAAGAGACCCAGTACTTC.

V usage is TRBV18 and J usage is TRBJ1-5; D is uncertain. This CDR3 is built from 15 residues. Germline V gene lookup returns CDR1 KGHSH and CDR2 LQKENI. The V end lost 4 bases, the J end lost 6 bases, and 16 bases lay between the germline ends. CDR3: CASSLSTQSSQPQHF. The CDR3 bases are TGTGCCAGCTCACTATCCACCCAATCCAGTCAGCCCCAGCATTTT.

The count of this clone is one. The chain joins TRBV11-1 to TRBJ1-1; TRBD1 might be the D (5 bases). CDR1 is SGHAT, CDR2 FQDESV, per germline (reference sequence). CDR3 length: 15 amino acids. V lost 4 bases, J lost 2 bases, and 14 bases lay in between. CDR3 nucleotides: TGTGCCAGCAGCTGGACGCGGGGGGGAAACACTGAAGCTTTCTTT. Translation gives CASSWTRGGNTEAFF.

This clone has just a few counts. The rearrangement joins TRBV7-3 to TRBJ1-1; tentative D call: TRBD1 (5 bases). The germline V gene encodes CDR1 SGHTA and CDR2 FQGTGA. V was cut by 3 bases and J by 4 bases, with 15 bases left in between. There are 15 residues in the CDR3. The CDR3 nucleotides read TGTGCCAGCAGCTTCGCCGGGGGACGTGGCACTGAAGCTTTCTTT. Encoded protein: CASSFAGGRGTEAFF.

The chain recombines TRBV28 with TRBJ2-7; possible D gene TRBD1, 6 bases. Trimming took 5 bases from V and 6 from J, leaving 11 bases between them. Germline CDR1 is MDHEN and CDR2 is SYDVKM. This CDR3 has 12 residues. CDR3 residues: CASSPHRVEQYF. The CDR3 bases are TGTGCCAGCAGTCCCCACAGGGTCGAGCAGTACTTC. Full variable domain (missing parts from reference TRBV28 and TRBJ2-7): DVKVTQSSRYLVKRTGEKVFLECVQDMDHENMFWYRQDPGLGLRLIYFSYDVKMKEKGDIPEGYSVSREKKERFSLILESASTNQTSMYLCASSPHRVEQYFGPGTRLTVT.

V gene TRBV3-1 (or the pseudogene TRBV3-2) combines with J gene TRBJ2-5; TRBD2 matches at 7 bases. Germline V gene data show CDR1 as LGHDT and CDR2 as YNNKEL (reference sequence). This CDR3 spans 12 amino acids. J was trimmed by 5 bases and V by 5 bases; bases with no gene match: 2. CDR3 protein: CASSWGGETQYF. The CDR3 coding sequence is TGTGCCAGCAGCTGGGGAGGGGAGACCCAGTACTTC.

This clone was seen only once. This chain links TRBV27 with TRBJ1-1; unclear D gene. Trimming took 1 base from V and 4 from J, leaving 7 bases between them. CDR1 is MNHEY, CDR2 SMNVEV, per germline (reference sequence). The CDR3 is made up of 13 amino acids. For the CDR3, the DNA is TGTGCCAGCAGTTTATTTCGGGGCACTGAAGCTTTCTTT. It encodes CASSLFRGTEAFF.

This chain uses TRBV6-5 with TRBJ1-2, with unresolved D. Trimming cost V 2 bases and J 4 bases, with 8 bases left between them. Germline-derived CDR1 and CDR2 are MNHEY and SVGAGI. The CDR3 runs 13 residues. The CDR3 DNA reads TGTGCCAGCAGTTACGCCAGTCTCTATGGCTACACCTTC. Its protein product is CASSYASLYGYTF.

V is TRBV30 and J is TRBJ1-2, with D maybe TRBD1 (5 bases). CDR1 is GTSNPN and CDR2 is SVGIG in the germline V gene (reference sequence). Between the trimmed V and J ends, which lost 3 bases and 0 bases, there was a span of 11 bases. This CDR3 contains 14 residues. The CDR3 bases are TGTGCCTGGAGATCAGGGACTACTAACTATGGCTACACCTTC. Protein: CAWRSGTTNYGYTF.

The chain recombines TRBV13 with TRBJ1-2; 9 bases match TRBD1. The junction had 9 bases not matched to a gene; V was cut back by 5 bases and J by 8 bases. The CDR3 extends over 14 amino acids. Germline V gene data show CDR1 as PRHDT and CDR2 as FYEKMQ (reference sequence). CDR3 coding DNA: TGTGCCAGCAGCCCAGACAGGGGGAGCGAGGGCTACACCTTC. It specifies CASSPDRGSEGYTF. The entire variable domain, with the rest obtained from reference TRBV13 and TRBJ1-2, is as follows: AAGVIQSPRHLIKEKRETATLKCYPIPRHDTVYWYQQGPGQDPQFLISFYEKMQSDKGSIPDRFSAQQFSDYHSELNMSSLELGDSALYFCASSPDRGSEGYTFGSGTRLTVV.

The J gene is TRBJ1-1, the V gene TRBV6-1, with D possibly matching TRBD1 (6 bases). Germline CDR1 is MNHNS and CDR2 is SASEGT. The CDR3 has 15 residues. V dropped 3 bases and J dropped 5 bases, with 16 bases sitting between them. This CDR3 reads CASSEIDRRRTEAFF. The CDR3 DNA reads as TGTGCCAGCAGTGAGATAGACAGGCGGAGGACTGAAGCTTTCTTT.

The rearrangement uses TRBV5-4 and TRBJ1-1; weak D call: TRBD1 (6 bases). CDR3 size: 16 residues. Germline V gene sequence: CDR1 SGHNT, CDR2 YYREEE (reference sequence). Trimming shortened V by 0 bases and J by 4 bases, and 16 bases separated the two germline ends. Here the CDR3 reads CASSLVNRQVGTEAFF. CDR3 DNA sequence: TGTGCCAGCAGCTTGGTAAATCGACAGGTGGGCACTGAAGCTTTCTTT.

The V call is TRBV10-1, the J call TRBJ2-7, with TRBD2 identical over 9 bases. Germline assignment: CDR1 WNHNN and CDR2 SYGVQD (reference sequence). The CDR3 is 14 amino acids. With V trimmed by 3 bases and J by 6 bases, 6 bases remained unmatched. CDR3 in DNA: TGCGCCAGCAGTGATCTGGGACTAGCTGGCGAGCAGTACTTC. It translates to CASSDLGLAGEQYF.

The chain recombines TRBV7-8 with TRBJ2-1; TRBD2 might be the D (7 bases). The length of the CDR3 is 16 residues. Germline assignment: CDR1 SGHVS and CDR2 FQNEAQ. V dropped 3 bases and J dropped 1 base, with 13 bases sitting between them. Here the CDR3 reads CASSLRGGGSYNEQFF. The CDR3 DNA follows: TGTGCCAGCAGCTTGCGCGGGGGCGGTTCCTACAATGAGCAGTTCTTC.

CDR3 loop: CASSRDSQNTEAFF. The CDR3 DNA follows: TGTGCCAGCAGTCGGGACAGTCAGAACACTGAAGCTTTCTTT. The V and J genes are TRBV2 and TRBJ1-1; 7 nucleotides agree with TRBD1. This CDR3 is built from 14 residues. Trimming removed 5 bases from V and 1 base from J; junction bases left unmatched: 4. Germline V gives CDR1 SNHLY, CDR2 FYNNEI. Using reference TRBV2 and TRBJ1-1 for the parts outside the CDR3, the full variable domain is EPEVTQTPSHQVTQMGQEVILRCVPISNHLYFYWYRQILGQKVEFLVSFYNNEISEKSEIFDDQFSVERPDGSNFTLKIRSTKLEDSAMYFCASSRDSQNTEAFFGQGTRLTVV.

The V call is TRBV7-2, the J call TRBJ2-7, with 11 positions matching TRBD2. Germline CDR1 and CDR2: SGHTA and FQGNSA. The V and J ends lost 6 bases and 2 bases, in that order; junction bases with no gene match: 6. This CDR3 comprises 15 residues. In nucleotides, the CDR3 is TGTGCCAGCAGTCTTCTAGCGGGGGGAACCTACGAGCAGTACTTC. Residues: CASSLLAGGTYEQYF.

V gene TRBV25-1 combines with J gene TRBJ1-3, with D perhaps matching TRBD1 (5 bases). The CDR3 has 16 amino acids. Germline CDR1 reads MGHDK; CDR2 reads SYGVNS. V lost 1 base and J 2 bases, leaving 12 bases between the germline ends. CDR3 DNA sequence: TGTGCCAGCAGTGAATTCGGCGGGGGTACTGGAAACACCATATATTTT. It codes for CASSEFGGGTGNTIYF.

The chain links TRBV19 to TRBJ1-5; 10 nucleotides line up with TRBD1. V was pared by 5 bases and J by 2 bases, with 9 bases of the junction left unmatched. This CDR3 comprises 17 residues. CDR1 and CDR2 from the germline V gene are LNHDA and SQIVND (reference sequence). The CDR3 loop reads CASSRTGGHLGNQPQHF. The CDR3 DNA reads as TGTGCCAGTAGTCGGACAGGGGGTCATCTTGGCAATCAGCCCCAGCATTTT.

This chain connects TRBV14 to TRBJ1-4, with TRBD1 matching 7 bases. The CDR3 is made up of 14 amino acids. Germline assignment: CDR1 SGHDN and CDR2 FVKESK. Trimming took 4 bases from V and 8 from J; bases not matched to a gene: 7. CDR3 loop: CASSLRQGSEKLFF. The CDR3 DNA follows: TGTGCCAGCAGCCTACGACAGGGCTCGGAAAAACTGTTTTTT.